These T cell receptor beta chains were read from a single sample in a study of T cells in Graves' hyperthyroidism and ophthalmopathy. Each CDR3 protein is one row after TCRdb ran MiXCR on the multiplex PCR reads. The table includes about 640,000 distinct CDR3 sequences, roughly 20% detected once. Material: blood. All receptors derive from a man younger than 40 with Graves' ophthalmopathy. The CDR3 runs from the conserved cysteine through the conserved F or W. The D gene is left open where the match is weak. Some rows have no size entry. The others give once, few or many, or a class for an expanded clone.

V	D	J	length	size	DNA	CDR3
TRBV20-1	.	TRBJ2-7	14	few	TGCAGTGCTGCTCGCCCTTCCACCTCCTACGAGCAGTACTTC	CSAARPSTSYEQYF
TRBV5-1	.	TRBJ2-4	13	many	TGCGCCAGCAGCCAGGGGACCAAAAACATTCAGTACTTC	CASSQGTKNIQYF
TRBV5-1	.	TRBJ2-7	15	.	TGCGCCAGCAGCGGGGGGACCGCCCGGGCCTACGAGCAGTACTTC	CASSGGTARAYEQYF
TRBV10-3	TRBD1	TRBJ2-7	15	few	TGTGCCATCTCTCCGGTGGGCCAGGGGGTCCGGGAGCAGTACTTC	CAISPVGQGVREQYF
TRBV20-1	.	TRBJ2-1	13	.	TGCAGTGCTAGAGATCATCGGGGGAATGAGCAGTTCTTC	CSARDHRGNEQFF
TRBV9	.	TRBJ2-7	14	.	TGTGCCAGCAGCGTGCAGGGCGACACCTACGAGCAGTACTTC	CASSVQGDTYEQYF
TRBV20-1	TRBD1	TRBJ1-1	14	many	TGCAGTGCTAGATGGGACAGGGGGTTTACTGAAGCTTTCTTT	CSARWDRGFTEAFF
TRBV7-3	.	TRBJ2-2	13	.	TGTGCCAGCAGCTTAAGCGCGGCGGGGGAGCTGTTTTTT	CASSLSAAGELFF
TRBV6-2/TRBV6-3	.	TRBJ1-5	14	.	TGTGCCAGCAGTATCGATGACAGGAATCAGCCCCAGCATTTT	CASSIDDRNQPQHF
TRBV28	.	TRBJ2-3	11	many	TGTGCCAGCATGAGGTCAGATACGCAGTATTTT	CASMRSDTQYF
TRBV7-3	.	TRBJ1-1	13	many	TGTGCCAGCAGCTTAACCCAGGGTACTGAAGCTTTCTTT	CASSLTQGTEAFF
TRBV11-1	.	TRBJ1-1	14	many	TGTGCCAGCAGCGCCCGGCAAACAAACACTGAAGCTTTCTTT	CASSARQTNTEAFF
TRBV5-1	.	TRBJ2-1	17	.	TGCGCCAGCAGCACCCTTACCCTGGGGGGAGCGGTCAATGAGCAGTTCTTC	CASSTLTLGGAVNEQFF
TRBV30	.	TRBJ1-1	12	few	TGTGCCTGGAGTGTAGGGGACCCTGAAGCTTTCTTT	CAWSVGDPEAFF
TRBV10-3	.	TRBJ2-7	11	.	TGTGCCATCAGTGAGACAGACGAGCAGTACTTC	CAISETDEQYF
TRBV20-1	.	TRBJ2-1	15	.	TGCAGTGCTAGAGCGGGGCAGTCCTCCTACAATGAGCAGTTCTTC	CSARAGQSSYNEQFF
TRBV24-1	TRBD2	TRBJ2-5	16	few	TGTGCCACCAGTGACACTCTAGCGGGTGGCGGGGAGACCCAGTACTTC	CATSDTLAGGGETQYF
TRBV29-1	TRBD2	TRBJ2-2	14	.	TGCAGCGTTCGTAGCGGGACGAACACCGGGGAGCTGTTTTTT	CSVRSGTNTGELFF
TRBV19	.	TRBJ1-2	14	once	TGTGCCAGTAGTCGACAACAGGGACACTATGGCTACACCTTC	CASSRQQGHYGYTF
TRBV2	TRBD2	TRBJ2-5	17	many	TGTGCCAGCAGTGAAGCCTGGCTAGCGGGAGGTTGGGAGACCCAGTACTTC	CASSEAWLAGGWETQYF
TRBV5-1	.	TRBJ2-2	13	.	TGCGCCAGCAGCTCTACTAGCACCGGGGAGCTGTTTTTT	CASSSTSTGELFF
TRBV6-1	.	TRBJ2-7	11	few	TGTGCCAGCTTCCGGGGCCACGAGCAGTACTTC	CASFRGHEQYF
TRBV20-1	TRBD1	TRBJ2-1	15	.	TGCAGTGCTAGAGATGTCCACAGGGGCTGGGATGAGCAGTTCTTC	CSARDVHRGWDEQFF
TRBV20-1	TRBD2	TRBJ2-7	14	.	TGCAGTGCTTTTCTAGCGGGAGACTCCTACGAGCAGTACTTC	CSAFLAGDSYEQYF
TRBV20-1	.	TRBJ2-7	15	few	TGCAGTGCTACCCGGACCGCTCCTGTGGGCTACGAGCAGTACTTC	CSATRTAPVGYEQYF
TRBV6-2/TRBV6-3	TRBD2	TRBJ2-7	16	.	TGTGCCAGCAGTTACTCTGCGGGAGCCCTTTCCTACGAGCAGTACTTC	CASSYSAGALSYEQYF
TRBV2	.	TRBJ1-5	15	few	TGTGCCAGCAGCGGAGGGGCGGAGGGCTATCAGCCCCAGCATTTT	CASSGGAEGYQPQHF
TRBV6-2/TRBV6-3	TRBD2	TRBJ2-1	16	once	TGTGCCAGCACCCCCGAACCGGGACTAGTGACAAATGAGCAGTTCTTC	CASTPEPGLVTNEQFF
TRBV5-1	.	TRBJ1-1	13	few	TGCGCCAGCAGCTTTTTAGGGGCCACTGAAGCTTTCTTT	CASSFLGATEAFF
TRBV2	TRBD2	TRBJ2-4	14	.	TGTGCCAGCTGCCAGCGGGAAGCCAAAAACATTCAGTACTTC	CASCQREAKNIQYF
TRBV6-1	TRBD2	TRBJ2-2	18	few	TGTGCCAGCAGGCGACGACTAGCGGGAGGGCCCTCTGCCGGGGAGCTGTTTTTT	CASRRRLAGGPSAGELFF
TRBV7-9	.	TRBJ2-2	13	.	TGTGCCAGCAGAGGAGGGCCGGCGAAGGTGCTGTTTTTT	CASRGGPAKVLFF
TRBV12-3/TRBV12-4	.	TRBJ2-3	13	.	TGTGTCAGCACCCGGGCGTTACCAGATACGCAGTATTTT	CVSTRALPDTQYF
TRBV30	TRBD2	TRBJ2-1	15	many	TGTGCCTGGAGTCGCCGACTAGCGGACTACAATGAGCAGTTCTTC	CAWSRRLADYNEQFF
TRBV5-1	.	TRBJ2-5	17	.	TGCGCCAGCAGCTTGGGATTCCTAGCGTCGAGACAAGAGACCCAGTACTTC	CASSLGFLASRQETQYF
TRBV2	.	TRBJ1-4	17	few	TGTGCCAGCACTGGGTTGAACGGGGCCGCTACTAATGAAAAACTGTTTTTT	CASTGLNGAATNEKLFF
TRBV11-3	.	TRBJ2-5	13	many	TGTGCCAGCAGCTTTAACCCCGGGGAGACCCAGTACTTC	CASSFNPGETQYF
TRBV7-2	TRBD2	TRBJ2-1	19	.	TGTGCCAGCAGCTTAGAGTACGGACTAGCGGGAGGGATGTACAATGAGCAGTTCTTC	CASSLEYGLAGGMYNEQFF
TRBV4-3	TRBD2	TRBJ2-1	14	.	TGCGCCAGCAGCCTAAGCGGGAGCTCCAATGAGCAGTTCTTC	CASSLSGSSNEQFF
TRBV7-2	TRBD2	TRBJ2-1	16	.	TGTGCCAGCAGCTCACAAACTAGCGGGAGGTTCAATGAGCAGTTCTTC	CASSSQTSGRFNEQFF
TRBV7-6	.	TRBJ1-2	14	once	TGTGCCAGCCATCCCCTGGACAGCCCTGATGGCTACACCTTC	CASHPLDSPDGYTF
TRBV28	TRBD2	TRBJ2-7	16	few	TGTGCCAGCAGTTTAGGCGGGACTAGCGGCCCCTACGAGCAGTACTTC	CASSLGGTSGPYEQYF
TRBV4-1	.	TRBJ2-5	15	.	TGCGCCAGCAGCCAAGATGTAGGGGACGGGGAGACCCAGTACTTC	CASSQDVGDGETQYF
TRBV7-9	.	TRBJ2-7	12	few	TGTGCCAGCAGCTTAGGGCATGGAGAGCAGTACTTC	CASSLGHGEQYF
TRBV10-3	TRBD1	TRBJ1-3	14	.	TGTGCCATCAGCAGGACAGGGTCTGGAAACACCATATATTTT	CAISRTGSGNTIYF
TRBV3-1	.	TRBJ1-5	13	few	TGTGCCAGCAGCCAAGGTTCAGGCGGAGCCCAGCATTTT	CASSQGSGGAQHF
TRBV7-7	.	TRBJ2-2	15	.	TGTGCTAGCAGCTTAGCGAGCCAGGGAAGCGGGGAGCTGTTTTTT	CASSLASQGSGELFF
TRBV11-2	.	TRBJ1-1	14	.	TGTGCCAGCAGCCCCCGGGACAAAGACACTGAAGCTTTCTTT	CASSPRDKDTEAFF
TRBV7-8	TRBD1	TRBJ2-7	17	few	TGTGCCAGCAGTCCTCGATTCCCGGGACAGGGTCTCCACGAGCAGTACTTC	CASSPRFPGQGLHEQYF
TRBV3-1	.	TRBJ2-7	14	.	TGTGCCAGCAGCCAAGGCGCAGGGGAGCTCGAGCAGTACTTC	CASSQGAGELEQYF
TRBV19	.	TRBJ2-1	15	few	TGTGCCAGTACGCAGGGGGGAGGGGGCTACAATGAGCAGTTCTTC	CASTQGGGGYNEQFF
TRBV4-3	.	TRBJ1-5	15	.	TGCGCCAGCAGCCAAGGGACCTTTAGCAATCAGCCCCAGCATTTT	CASSQGTFSNQPQHF
TRBV20-1	.	TRBJ2-3	14	.	TGCAGTGCTAGGGGAGGGGGGGGTACAGATACGCAGTATTTT	CSARGGGGTDTQYF